This passage covers 31 T cell receptor beta chains from one sample sequenced in a study of T cell changes during pregnancy in multiple sclerosis. Only in-frame clones appear in the TCRdb table, and some are missing; sequencing was by immunoSEQ multiplex PCR. The sample comprises some 83,000 clones, about nine tenths of which are singletons, and 3.5% to 4% rests with the top ten. The sample here was PBMCs, taken in the first trimester of pregnancy. The receptors come from a female donor in good health, serving as a control in a pregnancy study. Some clones in this sample may be carry-over from other donors' samples.

This CDR3 is CASSPRMRQASYEQYF. CDR3 in DNA: TGTGCCAGCAGCCCACGGATGCGCCAGGCCTCCTACGAGCAGTACTTC. The rearrangement links TRBV5-5 to TRBJ2-7; D remains unclear. The CDR3 spans 16 residues. The V and J ends lost 4 bases and 0 bases respectively, with 17 bases between them. Germline V gene sequence: CDR1 SGHKS, CDR2 YYEKEE (reference sequence).

The chain links TRBV2 to TRBJ2-5, with 8 bases matching TRBD1. The CDR3 is made up of 15 amino acids. V was pared by 1 base and J by 1 base, with 2 bases of the junction left unmatched. In germline, CDR1 is SNHLY, CDR2 FYNNEI. The CDR3 DNA reads TGTGCCAGCAGTGAAGGGACAGGGTTCCAAGAGACCCAGTACTTC. Its protein product is CASSEGTGFQETQYF.

The chain links TRBV5-4 to TRBJ2-1, with TRBD1 matching over 9 bases. The V gene end was trimmed by 5 bases and the J gene end by 10 bases; junction bases not matched to a gene: 16. The germline CDR1 and CDR2 sequences are SGHNT and YYREEE (reference sequence). The CDR3 contains 16 residues. The DNA for the CDR3 is TGTGCCAGCAGTTTAACAGGGGGCATCCCCCTTGAGGAGCAGTTCTTC. Translating gives CASSLTGGIPLEEQFF.

This rearrangement joins TRBV7-8 to TRBJ2-7; TRBD2 matches 12 bases. Germline CDR1 reads SGHVS; CDR2 reads FQNEAQ. V lost 4 bases and J lost 5; bases outside the gene matches: 9. This CDR3 is built from 16 residues. This chain's CDR3 is CASSSTTSGSRDEQYF. In nucleotides, the CDR3 is TGTGCCAGCAGCTCTACGACTAGCGGGAGTAGGGACGAGCAGTACTTC.

The chain is built from TRBV27 and TRBJ1-2; TRBD1 agrees at 8 bases. The CDR3 covers 15 residues. Trimming took 5 bases from V and 0 from J; bases not matched to a gene: 5. Germline V gene sequence: CDR1 MNHEY, CDR2 SMNVEV (reference sequence). CDR3 amino acids: CASSLTGGPNYGYTF. CDR3 DNA: TGTGCCAGCAGTCTTACAGGGGGACCTAACTATGGCTACACCTTC.

This chain links TRBV27 with TRBJ1-1; TRBD1 agrees at 10 bases. CDR1 and CDR2 (germline): MNHEY, SMNVEV (reference sequence). V shed 0 bases, J shed 1 base, and the junction held 8 bases outside the gene matches. The CDR3 extends over 18 amino acids. DNA of the CDR3: TGTGCCAGCAGTTTATCTCTCTGGACAGGGGGAGCGAACACTGAAGCTTTCTTT. The encoded protein is CASSLSLWTGGANTEAFF.

This CDR3 is CASSLVSGLASETQYF. CDR3 DNA sequence: TGTGCCAGCAGCTTAGTATCGGGACTAGCATCAGAGACCCAGTACTTC. The V call is TRBV7-9, the J call TRBJ2-5; 9 bases map to TRBD2. Unmatched junction bases numbered 7, after V lost 1 base and J lost 4 bases. The length of the CDR3 is 16 residues. From germline, CDR1 is SEHNR and CDR2 FQNEAQ (reference sequence).

This chain connects TRBV6-1 to TRBJ2-5; D is possibly TRBD1 (6 bases). Looked up from germline, CDR1 is MNHNS and CDR2 is SASEGT. The CDR3 spans 15 residues. V lost 3 bases and J 2 bases, leaving 13 bases between the germline ends. Here the CDR3 DNA reads TGTGCCAGCAGTGACGCAACAGGGAGTCAAGAGACCCAGTACTTC. Its protein is CASSDATGSQETQYF.

V gene TRBV27 combines with J gene TRBJ2-3; a possible D gene is TRBD2 (6 bases). Trimming stripped 1 base from V and 2 bases from J, with 10 bases between. Looked up from germline, CDR1 is MNHEY and CDR2 is SMNVEV (reference sequence). This CDR3 contains 15 residues. Here the CDR3 DNA reads TGTGCCAGCAGTTTATGGGCGGGGTACACAGATACGCAGTATTTT. Encoded protein: CASSLWAGYTDTQYF.

This clone occurred once. The genes are TRBV11-2 and TRBJ1-6; 8 bases are a match to TRBD1. The trim removed 3 bases at V and 9 bases at J, leaving 4 bases unmatched. This CDR3 region has 14 residues. CDR1 and CDR2 (germline): SGHAT, FQNNGV. The CDR3 protein is CASSLTGVSSPLHF. The CDR3 nucleotides are TGTGCCAGCAGCTTGACAGGGGTTAGTTCACCCCTCCACTTT.

V gene TRBV6-1 combines with J gene TRBJ1-2; no firm D call. Germline V gene lookup returns CDR1 MNHNS and CDR2 SASEGT. This CDR3 has 15 amino acids. Trimming stripped 3 bases from V and 0 bases from J, with 11 bases between. This chain's CDR3 is CASSDGQTSNYGYTF. The CDR3 DNA reads TGTGCCAGCAGTGATGGCCAGACTTCTAACTATGGCTACACCTTC.

This sequence joins TRBV7-3 and TRBJ1-2; TRBD1 is a possible D gene (6 bases). In germline, CDR1 is SGHTA, CDR2 FQGTGA. With 5 bases removed from V and 14 bases from J, the gap between germline ends came to 21 bases. The CDR3 runs to 13 residues. The CDR3 loop is CASSDGPRQVETF. Written as DNA, the CDR3 is TGTGCCAGCAGCGACGGGCCGAGACAGGTGGAAACCTTC.

In DNA, the CDR3 is TGCGCCAGCAGCCAGTCCCCGGGACTAGAAAGCGGGGAGCTGTTTTTT. Translation: CASSQSPGLESGELFF. V usage is TRBV4-1 and J usage is TRBJ2-2; 8 nucleotides match TRBD2. The J segment lost 7 bases and the V segment lost 3 bases, leaving 10 bases of the junction unmatched. From germline, CDR1 is MGHRA and CDR2 YSYEKL. The CDR3 covers 16 residues.

The chain has TRBV9 and TRBJ2-7; D is perhaps TRBD1 (5 bases). This CDR3 has 14 amino acids. Germline loops: CDR1 SGDLS, CDR2 YYNGEE. Trimming shortened V by 3 bases and J by 4 bases, and 14 bases separated the two germline ends. The CDR3 protein is CASSADRGFYEQYF. The DNA for the CDR3 is TGTGCCAGCAGCGCCGATAGGGGCTTTTACGAGCAGTACTTC.

This CDR3 is CASSPPTGNTEAFF. The CDR3 bases are TGTGCCAGTAGTCCCCCGACAGGGAACACTGAAGCTTTCTTT. The genes are TRBV19 and TRBJ1-1; maybe TRBD1 (6 bases). This CDR3 contains 14 residues. Germline assignment: CDR1 LNHDA and CDR2 SQIVND (reference sequence). Trimming stripped 5 bases from V and 1 base from J, with 11 bases between. Full variable domain (outside the CDR3, taken from reference TRBV19 and TRBJ1-1): DGGITQSPKYLFRKEGQNVTLSCEQNLNHDAMYWYRQDPGQGLRLIYYSQIVNDFQKGDIAEGYSVSREKKESFPLTVTSAQKNPTAFYLCASSPPTGNTEAFFGQGTRLTVV.

In its sample, this clone was seen a few times. The chain couples TRBV9 to TRBJ2-7; D ambiguous. Trimming cost V 3 bases and J 5 bases, with 9 bases left between them. Germline assignment: CDR1 SGDLS and CDR2 YYNGEE. CDR3 length: 12 residues. The CDR3 is CASSGLTHEQYF. The CDR3, as DNA: TGTGCCAGCAGCGGACTGACCCACGAGCAGTACTTC.

The chain couples TRBV11-2 to TRBJ2-1, with D possibly TRBD2 on 7 matching bases. This CDR3 region has 17 residues. Germline CDR1 SGHAT, CDR2 FQNNGV. The V and J ends lost 1 base and 3 bases respectively, with 16 bases between them. CDR3 DNA: TGTGCCAGCAGCTTAGTCCACGGGGGGCCAAACTACAATGAGCAGTTCTTC. Its protein product is CASSLVHGGPNYNEQFF.

The genes are TRBV28 and TRBJ2-3; no clear D gene. CDR1 is MDHEN, CDR2 SYDVKM, per germline. The V end was cut by 5 bases, the J end by 1 base, with 4 bases between. The CDR3 is made up of 12 amino acids. CDR3 in amino acids: CASSTRTDTQYF. The CDR3 nucleotides are TGTGCCAGCAGTACTCGCACAGATACGCAGTATTTT.

This chain links TRBV19 with TRBJ2-3; 11 nucleotides line up with TRBD1. CDR3 size: 16 residues. Germline loops: CDR1 LNHDA, CDR2 SQIVND (reference sequence). The V segment lost 5 bases and the J segment 4 bases; nucleotides outside the gene matches: 8. CDR3 bases: TGTGCCAGTAGTGAAACCCCGGGACAGGGGGCAGATACGCAGTATTTT. It specifies CASSETPGQGADTQYF.

This chain joins TRBV11-2 and TRBJ2-3; 14 positions agree with TRBD2. Germline V lookup: CDR1 SGHAT, CDR2 FQNNGV. V shed 3 bases, J shed 6 bases, and the junction held 8 bases outside the gene matches. The CDR3 has 17 amino acids. DNA of the CDR3: TGTGCCAGCAGCTTTGGTCCGGGACTAGCGGGAGCGGATACGCAGTATTTT. It is translated as CASSFGPGLAGADTQYF.

This clone came up once. This chain uses TRBV18 with TRBJ1-2, with 10 bases identical to TRBD1. V was clipped by 6 bases and J by 8 bases; unmatched bases: 6. This CDR3 spans 13 amino acids. Germline V gives CDR1 KGHSH, CDR2 LQKENI. CDR3 sequence: CASSQGQGFGYTF. CDR3 coding DNA: TGTGCCAGCTCCCAGGGACAGGGGTTCGGCTACACCTTC.

This clone was seen only once. The gene calls are TRBV7-9 and TRBJ2-1; 9 positions match TRBD1. Losses at the gene ends were 8 bases for V and 6 bases for J; bases not matched to a gene: 17. CDR3 length: 17 amino acids. The V gene's germline CDR1 is SEHNR and CDR2 FQNEAQ (reference sequence). The CDR3 here is CASSVRTGQGKGNEQFF. CDR3 nucleotides: TGTGCCAGCTCCGTCCGAACGGGACAGGGTAAGGGCAATGAGCAGTTCTTC.

The J gene is TRBJ1-1, the V gene TRBV5-6; TRBD1 matches at 8 bases. Germline loops: CDR1 SGHDT, CDR2 YYEEEE. CDR3 length equals 13 residues. After removal of 6 bases from V and 4 bases from J, the junction contained 5 bases not matched to a gene. The CDR3 region is CASTQGASTEAFF. For the CDR3, the DNA is TGTGCCAGCACCCAGGGGGCCAGCACTGAAGCTTTCTTT.

The gene calls are TRBV4-3 and TRBJ2-5, with 7 bases lining up with TRBD1. With V trimmed by 3 bases and J by 5 bases, 6 bases remained unmatched. CDR1 and CDR2 (germline): LGHNA, YSLEER. The CDR3 is 14 residues long. DNA of the CDR3: TGCGCCAGCAGCCAGGAAACAGGGGTGGAGACCCAGTACTTC. This gives the protein CASSQETGVETQYF.

Comment on this clone: The sample carries other DNA sequences with the same CDR3. V is TRBV15 and J is TRBJ2-3; D is unresolved. CDR3 length: 15 amino acids. With 1 base removed from V and 0 bases from J, the gap between germline ends came to 8 bases. Germline assignment: CDR1 LNHNV and CDR2 YYDKDF (reference sequence). CDR3 coding DNA: TGTGCCACCAGCAGAGGAGGTACTAGCACAGATACGCAGTATTTT. This codes for CATSRGGTSTDTQYF.

With respect to this clone: The sample contains more than one DNA sequence encoding this CDR3. The gene calls are TRBV29-1 and TRBJ2-5, with D possibly matching TRBD2 (6 bases). CDR1 SQVTM and CDR2 ANQGSEA come from the germline V gene. V was cut by 4 bases and J by 5 bases, with 14 bases left in between. The CDR3 loop spans 13 amino acids. CDR3 sequence: CSVVGGVGETQYF. As DNA, the CDR3 is TGCAGCGTTGTCGGCGGGGTGGGGGAGACCCAGTACTTC. Looking up the rest from reference TRBV29-1 and TRBJ2-5 gives the full variable domain: SAVISQKPSRDICQRGTSLTIQCQVDSQVTMMFWYRQQPGQSLTLIATANQGSEATYESGFVIDKFPISRPNLTFSTLTVSNMSPEDSSIYLCSVVGGVGETQYFGPGTRLLVL.

The chain has TRBV4-1 and TRBJ1-1, with D possibly matching TRBD1 (5 bases). The CDR3 covers 18 residues. The V gene's germline CDR1 is MGHRA and CDR2 YSYEKL. V dropped 2 bases and J dropped 2 bases, with 21 bases sitting between them. The CDR3 coding sequence is TGCGCCAGCAGCCAAACCTTCGCCAGGGCGGTGCCCAACACTGAAGCTTTCTTT. Protein: CASSQTFARAVPNTEAFF.

The V gene is TRBV18, the J gene TRBJ1-1, with no clear D. The germline V gene has CDR1 KGHSH and CDR2 LQKENI. V lost 8 bases, J lost 6 bases, and 13 bases lay in between. This CDR3 has 12 residues. Here the CDR3 reads CASGDGLSEAFF. The CDR3 DNA is TGTGCCAGCGGAGACGGACTTTCTGAAGCTTTCTTT.

The genes are TRBV10-3 and TRBJ2-3; tentative D call: TRBD1 (6 bases). Germline V lookup: CDR1 ENHRY, CDR2 SYGVKD. CDR3 length: 15 residues. Trimming left V 0 bases short and J 1 base short, with 8 bases between. Written as DNA, the CDR3 is TGTGCCATCAGTGAGTCGTCAGGGGGCACAGATACGCAGTATTTT. Translating gives CAISESSGGTDTQYF.

Note on this clone: Within the sample, other DNA sequences also encode this same CDR3. The rearrangement links TRBV11-2 to TRBJ2-4; D might be TRBD2 (7 bases). Trimming took off 5 bases at V and 6 bases at J, with 14 bases between the two ends. There are 14 residues in the CDR3. Germline values: CDR1 SGHAT, CDR2 FQNNGV. The CDR3 nucleotides read TGTGCCAGCAGCCTCTCGGGGGGCAGAAACATTCAGTACTTC. Its protein is CASSLSGGRNIQYF.

This rearrangement joins TRBV19 to TRBJ2-7; 9 bases fit TRBD2. CDR1 and CDR2 (germline): LNHDA, SQIVND (reference sequence). CDR3 length: 15 amino acids. V trimming: 2 bases; J trimming: 0 bases; junction bases outside the gene matches: 2. The chain's CDR3 is CASSIIAGDSYEQYF. The CDR3 DNA sequence: TGTGCCAGTAGTATAATAGCGGGGGACTCCTACGAGCAGTACTTC. Supplemented by reference TRBV19 and TRBJ2-7, the full variable domain reads DGGITQSPKYLFRKEGQNVTLSCEQNLNHDAMYWYRQDPGQGLRLIYYSQIVNDFQKGDIAEGYSVSREKKESFPLTVTSAQKNPTAFYLCASSIIAGDSYEQYFGPGTRLTVT.